A selection of T cell receptor beta chains follows, all from one sample in a study of Graves' ophthalmopathy and Graves' hyperthyroidism. TCRdb ran MiXCR on the multiplex PCR reads and lists one entry per CDR3 protein. Of under 350,000 distinct CDR3 sequences listed, about a sixth are singletons. The source material was peripheral blood. Receptors were obtained from an adult man with Graves' ophthalmopathy. The CDR3 runs from the conserved cysteine through the conserved F or W. The order of the fields is D gene, clone size, V gene, J gene, CDR3 protein, CDR3 DNA. D genes are given only for firm matches. Clone size is not always given. Where it is, it says once, few, many or a class for expanded clones.

.,few,TRBV3-1,TRBJ2-5,CASIQESETQYF,TGTGCCAGCATCCAAGAAAGCGAGACCCAGTACTTC
.,many,TRBV6-1,TRBJ1-1,CASSEPGVNTEAFF,TGTGCCAGCAGTGAACCCGGGGTGAACACTGAAGCTTTCTTT
TRBD2,many,TRBV12-3/TRBV12-4,TRBJ2-7,CASRPGFSVAGVSHEQYF,TGTGCCAGTAGGCCGGGGTTTTCGGTAGCGGGAGTGAGCCACGAGCAGTACTTC
TRBD2,few,TRBV11-1,TRBJ2-7,CASSSFKEGGSSYEQYF,TGTGCCAGCAGCTCCTTTAAGGAGGGCGGGAGCTCCTACGAGCAGTACTTC
TRBD2,many,TRBV3-1,TRBJ2-5,CASSQGSLAAGTQYF,TGTGCCAGCAGCCAAGGGTCCCTAGCGGCAGGGACCCAGTACTTC
.,many,TRBV12-3/TRBV12-4,TRBJ1-2,CASSFSDPIYGYTF,TGTGCCAGCAGTTTTTCGGACCCCATCTATGGCTACACCTTC
TRBD1,many,TRBV19,TRBJ1-1,CASSIARGGTEAFF,TGTGCCAGTAGTATTGCCAGGGGGGGCACTGAAGCTTTCTTT
TRBD1,many,TRBV12-3/TRBV12-4,TRBJ1-1,CASSSPGQGAPEAFF,TGTGCCAGCAGTTCCCCGGGACAGGGGGCCCCTGAAGCTTTCTTT
.,many,TRBV7-2,TRBJ1-3,CASSLRGGAGNTIYF,TGTGCCAGCAGCTTAAGGGGGGGGGCTGGAAACACCATATATTTT
TRBD2,many,TRBV30,TRBJ2-4,CAWSVFLGHSGNIQYF,TGTGCCTGGAGTGTATTCTTGGGGCATAGCGGGAACATTCAGTACTTC
TRBD1,many,TRBV5-1,TRBJ1-6,CASSLDGTGLNSPLHF,TGCGCCAGCAGCTTGGATGGGACAGGTTTAAATTCACCCCTCCACTTT
.,few,TRBV19,TRBJ2-5,CASSRDVGWGTQYF,TGTGCCAGTAGTAGGGACGTCGGCTGGGGGACCCAGTACTTC
.,many,TRBV6-2/TRBV6-3,TRBJ1-5,CASSMTWDNQPQHF,TGTGCCAGCAGTATGACCTGGGACAATCAGCCCCAGCATTTT
.,once,TRBV12-3/TRBV12-4,TRBJ2-7,CASSKQIQGEQYF,TGTGCCAGCAGTAAGCAAATCCAAGGCGAGCAGTACTTC
.,.,TRBV10-3,TRBJ1-5,CAISRGDGNQPQHF,TGTGCCATCTCCCGGGGCGATGGCAATCAGCCCCAGCATTTT
.,many,TRBV18,TRBJ1-1,CASSPPGLGAEAFF,TGTGCCAGCTCACCGCCGGGTCTTGGGGCTGAAGCTTTCTTT
TRBD1,many,TRBV10-3,TRBJ2-7,CAISERQNPGQGVYEQYF,TGTGCCATCAGTGAGCGGCAAAATCCGGGACAGGGGGTCTACGAGCAGTACTTC
.,many,TRBV20-1,TRBJ1-5,CSARMDSNQPQHF,TGCAGTGCTAGAATGGACAGCAATCAGCCCCAGCATTTT
TRBD1,many,TRBV7-8,TRBJ1-5,CASSLATWTGGLNQPQHF,TGTGCCAGCAGCTTAGCGACTTGGACAGGGGGCCTAAATCAGCCCCAGCATTTT
.,many,TRBV24-1,TRBJ2-7,CATSDPGLREMYF,TGTGCCACCAGTGACCCGGGCCTCAGAGAAATGTACTTC
.,many,TRBV7-2,TRBJ1-6,CASSSREGSPLHF,TGTGCCAGCAGCTCTCGGGAGGGCTCACCCCTCCACTTT
TRBD1,many,TRBV19,TRBJ1-2,CATQPRDRAYGYTF,TGTGCCACCCAACCGAGGGACAGGGCATATGGCTACACCTTC
TRBD2,many,TRBV14,TRBJ2-5,CASSRGLGLEETQYF,TGTGCCAGCAGCCGGGGACTAGGATTGGAAGAGACCCAGTACTTC
TRBD1,few,TRBV28,TRBJ2-7,CASRGTGHEQYF,TGTGCCAGCAGGGGGACAGGGCACGAGCAGTACTTC
TRBD1,many,TRBV10-1,TRBJ1-5,CASRSPGTGANQPQHF,TGCGCCAGCAGAAGTCCCGGGACAGGGGCCAATCAGCCCCAGCATTTT
.,many,TRBV30,TRBJ1-1,CAWSVGGQAFF,TGTGCCTGGAGTGTAGGGGGGCAAGCTTTCTTT
.,many,TRBV6-1,TRBJ2-2,CASSDRTYTGELFF,TGTGCCAGCAGCGACAGGACCTACACCGGGGAGCTGTTTTTT
TRBD2,.,TRBV12-3/TRBV12-4,TRBJ2-5,CASSLRAGEGETQYF,TGTGCCAGCAGCCTCAGGGCGGGAGAGGGGGAGACCCAGTACTTC
TRBD1,.,TRBV29-1,TRBJ2-7,CSVEPQGAGYEQYF,TGCAGCGTTGAACCGCAGGGGGCAGGCTACGAGCAGTACTTC
TRBD2,many,TRBV6-5,TRBJ2-5,CASGGGYYETQYF,TGTGCCAGCGGGGGGGGTTACTATGAGACCCAGTACTTC
.,many,TRBV6-1,TRBJ1-2,CASGEGELRHGYTF,TGTGCCAGCGGGGAGGGGGAGTTAAGGCATGGCTACACCTTC
TRBD2,many,TRBV12-3/TRBV12-4,TRBJ2-5,CASSLGGTSGGRETQYF,TGTGCCAGCAGTTTAGGAGGGACTAGCGGGGGTCGGGAGACCCAGTACTTC